This T cell receptor (beta chain) was sequenced in a study of regulatory T cells in long-lasting Graves disease. Trimming pared 2 bases from V and 6 bases from J, leaving 20 bases between. CDR1 DFQATT and CDR2 SNEGSKA come from the germline V gene (reference sequence). This CDR3 is built from 15 residues. The study, taken as a whole, reports: Between persistent patients, more than 2,500 public clonotypes were shared, exceeding the approximately 900 shared between new patients. Because few samples were included, accuracy may have been lower.

Time point denoted: persistent/refractory GD, antithyroid drugs over 5 years with positive TRAb. Construction of the TCR library relied on RNA isolated from PBMCs. This clonotype appeared many times. What it recognizes is unknown. Assembly of TCR beta libraries relied on iRepertoire HTBI primers together with Arm-PCR of CDR3 regions. Original handling: Identified segments across samples numbered under 80 TRBV and roughly 15 TRBJ. TCRdb passed the multiplex PCR reads through MiXCR, listing each CDR3 protein once. For this entry, the V and J calls and clone size follow TCRdb and not the study's own pipeline. The data hold about 430,000 distinct CDR3 sequences, with about 21% observed a single time.

This receptor was taken from a female donor with Graves disease. Sequences were derived from peripheral blood mononuclear cells (PBMCs), sampled when the disease was refractory, from a patient treated with antithyroid drugs. This chain links TRBV20-1 with TRBJ2-7; D might be TRBD2 (6 bases). CDR3 sequence: CSARHPRSGVGEQYF. CDR3 bases: TGCAGTGCTAGACATCCCCGGTCGGGAGTCGGCGAGCAGTACTTC.